This TCR beta chain was captured by sequencing in a study of blood T cell repertoires in COVID-19. Study-level information: Both acute and convalescent COVID-19 samples were obtained from the United States, Italy and Spain. Sample material is recorded as cDNA or gDNA derived from T cells, B-cell-depleted T cells, or PBMCs.

In the study's own analysis: Counts of nucleated cells, estimated from reference gene primer amplification, were obtained. Assay: immunoSEQ multiplex PCR; the TCRdb copy retains only in-frame clones and omits some. Clonal size and the V and J genes are those of that table, whereas D and trimming came from the DNA. In the table there are over 200,000 clones, 81% of which are singletons. Germline V gives CDR1 MNHEY, CDR2 SVGAGI. The CDR3 is made up of 15 amino acids. Trimming shortened V by 6 bases and J by 3 bases, and 15 bases separated the two germline ends. The V and J genes are TRBV6-5 and TRBJ1-3; D possibly corresponds to TRBD1 (5 bases). Sequenced: peripheral blood. This TCR derives from a woman aged 80 or older with acute or convalescent COVID-19. The CDR3 loop is CASRREGRVGNTIYF. The CDR3 DNA is TGTGCCAGCAGACGAGAAGGCAGGGTTGGAAACACCATATATTTT.